This T cell receptor beta chain was profiled in a study of neurological immune-mediated disorders (dated by TCRdb to the late 2010s). Study-wide context: The study compared peripheral blood TCR-beta repertoires of HTLV-I-associated myelopathy (HAM/TSP) patients, multiple sclerosis patients and healthy controls using UMI-based sequencing. The cohort included 68 subjects: approximately 15 with HAM/TSP, about 35 with multiple sclerosis, and some 20 healthy controls. Longitudinal samples, technical triplicates and paired sorted CD4+ and CD8+ T-cell subsets, alongside PBMC samples, were included among the roughly 100 TCR-beta libraries. The paper's findings and limits, for the study overall: Across subjects, expanded clones never shared an identical CDR3 amino acid sequence, which suggests that the TCR-beta repertoires in every group were private. TCR clonal expansion was highest in HAM/TSP patients and lowest in MS patients, with MS patients falling below even healthy controls.

For unsorted PBMC libraries, 2 million PBMCs were used after storage in RNAlater at -80 degrees C until RNA extraction. PBMCs were separated from peripheral blood using Ficoll-Hypaque density gradient centrifugation and then cryopreserved in liquid nitrogen. cDNA synthesis used template-switch 5'RACE with a primer carrying a 10-nucleotide random unique molecular identifier tagging each TCR transcript. Every sequencing run covered 15-18 subjects and yielded more than 180 million TCR-beta sequences. Total RNA was extracted with the RNeasy kit. The KAPA Real-time Library Amplification kit was used to amplify TCR-beta VDJ regions with primers targeting the TCR constant region and the 5'RACE anchor. A first PCR added sample indexes and Illumina adaptors, after which a second PCR increased the library yield. After purification with Ampure beads, the TCR product of roughly 650 bp was size-selected on a 2% E-gel SizeSelection system. Library quality was checked on a Bioanalyzer, concentration was measured with Qubit, and libraries were quantified with the Kapa Library Quantification kit before pooling. Libraries were sequenced paired-end 2 x 150 bp on an Illumina HiSeq 2500. To increase sequence diversity, about 23-30% phiX was spiked into each library pool. From the authors' description of their analysis: The quality-filtered reads were processed with the UMI-based MiGEC pipeline, whose error correction step removed more than 80% of the raw TCR sequences. VDJ genes were aligned to IMGT germline references, and each clonotype was defined by a unique CDR3 amino acid sequence together with V-J genes. Clonal expansion, Shannon diversity and CDR3 relatedness (CalcPairwiseDistances, ClusterSamples) were evaluated with VDJtools, and phylogenetic trees were built with CLCbio workbench. Using coefficient-of-variation modelling across technical triplicates, the study counted a clone as expanded if it had at least 8 unique UMIs. Using fastp at Q25 and MiXCR, TCRdb reprocessed the public reads and kept productive beta chains. CDR3 protein duplicates are merged, each entry listing the most common genes and DNA. The V and J calls and clone size come from TCRdb's table, not from the authors' own analysis. The sample table holds about 22,000 distinct CDR3 sequences, of which 8.5% to 12% were seen once. The ten largest clones represent about 20% of the sample.

This clonotype was picked up many times. Its specific antigen is unknown. No clone much larger than this one lies a single base away; base qualities are absent. V lost 6 bases and J lost 6 bases, and the count of bases not matched to a germline gene is 12. The CDR3 contains 16 residues, cysteine and phenylalanine counted. Only the CDR3 DNA stays, 48 bases, in frame from base 1. CDR1 and CDR2 were assigned from the germline V gene (reference sequence) as DFQATT and SNEGSKA. The chain was built from TRBV20-1 and TRBJ2-3, and 13 junction bases match TRBD2. Sequencing was carried out using PBMCs. The receptor was isolated from a woman aged 60-75 years with HTLV-1-associated myelopathy (HAM/TSP). The CDR3: CSAEEGTSGEGDTQYF. The DNA sequence is TGCAGTGCGGAGGAAGGGACTAGCGGGGAAGGGGATACGCAGTATTTT.